The source of this TCR beta chain is a study of cytomegalovirus exposure and HLA in healthy donors. Points on this clone: The antigen remains unidentified.

Findings and limits, study-wide: Reportedly, cytomegalovirus status was diagnosed with high sensitivity and specificity.

Sequencing used immunoSEQ multiplex PCR; TCRdb keeps in-frame clones, though not all of them. The sample consists of tens of thousands of clones, over 90% of them appearing once. From germline, CDR1 is SGHTA and CDR2 FQGTGA. The CDR3 is made up of 15 amino acids. J was trimmed by 5 bases and V by 5 bases; bases with no gene match: 6. The material sequenced was PBMCs. V usage is TRBV7-3 and J usage is TRBJ2-1; the match to TRBD1 covers 10 bases. The TCR sequence derives from a young woman in good health and CMV-seropositive. For the CDR3, the DNA is TGTGCCAGCAGCCTGGACAGGGGGGAAAACAATGAGCAGTTCTTC. It codes for CASSLDRGENNEQFF.